A single sample is the source of the 15 T cell receptor beta chains below, sequenced in a study of T cells in Graves' hyperthyroidism and ophthalmopathy. Amplified TCR beta CDR3 regions derived from RNA transcripts. Carried out on the TCR CDR3, a first-round RT-PCR used the HTBI primer set. TCRdb redid the calling of the multiplex PCR reads with MiXCR, one entry per CDR3 protein. Of approximately 210,000 distinct CDR3 sequences in the sample, roughly 18% were seen once. The sample consisted of blood. All receptors come from a man in his fifties or sixties with Graves' hyperthyroidism.

This clonotype was recorded at least ten times. The chain employs TRBV7-8 and TRBJ2-7; D remains ambiguous. Germline lookup yields CDR1 SGHVS and CDR2 FQNEAQ. V lost 1 base, J lost 6 bases, and 13 bases lay in between. CDR3 size: 14 residues. CDR3 residues: CASSLVPGLGEQYF. In DNA, the CDR3 is TGTGCCAGCAGCTTAGTCCCCGGGTTAGGCGAGCAGTACTTC.

The table lists this clonotype with a few counts. V is TRBV28 and J is TRBJ2-2; 9 bases align to TRBD2. The germline CDR1 and CDR2 sequences are MDHEN and SYDVKM. The junction had 5 bases not matched to a gene; V was cut back by 7 bases and J by 2 bases. The CDR3 spans 15 residues. CDR3 loop: CASTLTSGNTGELFF. The CDR3, as DNA: TGTGCCAGCACCTTGACTAGCGGTAACACCGGGGAGCTGTTTTTT.

The sample holds many counts of this clonotype. The chain joins TRBV24-1 to TRBJ2-3; 9 bases align to TRBD2. Germline loops: CDR1 KGHDR, CDR2 SFDVKD. V gave up 6 bases and J gave up 3 bases; unmatched junction bases: 3. This CDR3 has 14 residues. The DNA of the CDR3 is TGTGCCACCAGTCGGGCGGGAGGGACAGATACGCAGTATTTT. Encoded protein: CATSRAGGTDTQYF.

This clonotype appeared many times. This chain joins TRBV2 and TRBJ2-3, with 7 bases that match TRBD1. Looked up from germline, CDR1 is SNHLY and CDR2 is FYNNEI. Germline trimming cut 7 bases from V and 3 bases from J; bases unmatched to any gene: 4. The CDR3 sequence is 13 residues long. The CDR3 loop is CASKRQGTDTQYF. CDR3 bases: TGTGCCAGCAAAAGACAGGGAACAGATACGCAGTATTTT.

This clonotype occurred many times. The V gene is TRBV6-1, the J gene TRBJ1-5; no definite D call. Trimming stripped 6 bases from V and 2 bases from J, with 14 bases between. Germline V CDR1 and CDR2: MNHNS, SASEGT. The CDR3 covers 15 residues. In DNA, the CDR3 is TGTGCCAGCAGCCCCGGGCCAGGTGGCAATCAGCCCCAGCATTTT. Translating it yields CASSPGPGGNQPQHF.

This clonotype was detected many times. V usage is TRBV30 and J usage is TRBJ1-1; D call uncertain. Germline loops: CDR1 GTSNPN, CDR2 SVGIG (reference sequence). V was clipped by 2 bases and J by 0 bases, with 13 bases between them. The CDR3 is 15 amino acids. For the CDR3, the DNA is TGTGCCTGGAGTATCCGGAGGGTCATGAACACTGAAGCTTTCTTT. This sequence encodes CAWSIRRVMNTEAFF.

Ten or more counts support this clonotype. The rearrangement links TRBV6-2 or TRBV6-3 to TRBJ2-6; D is ambiguous. V lost 6 bases, J lost 0 bases, and 6 bases lay in between. The CDR3 is made up of 14 amino acids. CDR1 is MNHEY, CDR2 SVGEGT, per germline. CDR3 sequence (DNA): TGTGCCAGCAGAGTCCCCTCTGGGGCCAACGTCCTGACTTTC. It translates to CASRVPSGANVLTF.

This clonotype was seen ten or more times. This chain links TRBV20-1 with TRBJ2-3; D gene ambiguous. The CDR3 has 11 amino acids. Germline V lookup: CDR1 DFQATT, CDR2 SNEGSKA (reference sequence). With 7 bases removed from V and 5 bases from J, the gap between germline ends came to 10 bases. The CDR3, as DNA: TGCAGTGTTAGCTTGGGAGATACGCAGTATTTT. It yields the protein CSVSLGDTQYF.

This clonotype was counted many times. The chain uses TRBV7-2 and TRBJ1-1, with 8 bases identical to TRBD1. Germline lookup yields CDR1 SGHTA and CDR2 FQGNSA. V gave up 2 bases and J gave up 5 bases; unmatched junction bases: 4. This CDR3 contains 14 residues. The CDR3 DNA sequence: TGTGCCAGCAGCTTACAGGGGGCTTATACTGAAGCTTTCTTT. Amino acid sequence: CASSLQGAYTEAFF.

This clonotype was seen only a few times. The chain links TRBV29-1 to TRBJ1-5; no clear D. Between the trimmed V and J ends, which lost 5 bases and 5 bases, there was a span of 10 bases. CDR1 is SQVTM and CDR2 is ANQGSEA in the germline V gene. The CDR3 covers 12 residues. The CDR3 sequence is CSVTSEHQPQHF. The CDR3 DNA sequence: TGCAGCGTTACCTCTGAGCATCAGCCCCAGCATTTT.

At least ten counts were recorded for this clonotype. V is TRBV7-8 and J is TRBJ2-3; 9 nucleotides agree with TRBD1. Trimming cost V 5 bases and J 3 bases; bases outside gene matches: 6. This CDR3 is 15 amino acids long. The germline CDR1 and CDR2 sequences are SGHVS and FQNEAQ. The chain's CDR3 is CASSRRDRETDTQYF. The CDR3 DNA reads TGTGCCAGCAGCAGGAGGGACAGGGAGACAGATACGCAGTATTTT.

This clonotype showed up many times. The rearrangement joins TRBV9 to TRBJ2-1; no definite D call. V gave up 3 bases and J gave up 9 bases, with 13 bases separating them. The CDR3 covers 13 residues. From germline, CDR1 is SGDLS and CDR2 YYNGEE. CDR3 sequence (DNA): TGTGCCAGCAGCGCATCCCCCACTGGTGAGCAGTTCTTC. Translating gives CASSASPTGEQFF.

This clonotype has at least ten counts. The chain combines TRBV6-1 with TRBJ1-1; D perhaps matches TRBD1 (5 bases). Between the trimmed V and J ends, which lost 2 bases and 11 bases, there was a span of 12 bases. The CDR3 length is 12 residues. Looked up from germline, CDR1 is MNHNS and CDR2 is SASEGT. CDR3 amino acids: CASSELGDPAFF. CDR3 DNA: TGTGCCAGCAGTGAATTGGGGGATCCGGCTTTCTTT.

The rearrangement joins TRBV7-9 to TRBJ1-6; no firm D call. The CDR3 runs 15 residues. The V end lost 5 bases, the J end lost 0 bases, and 8 bases lay between the germline ends. CDR1 is SEHNR, CDR2 FQNEAQ, per germline (reference sequence). The DNA for the CDR3 is TGTGCCAGCAGCGCCGGGAGCTCCTATAATTCACCCCTCCACTTT. Amino acid sequence: CASSAGSSYNSPLHF.

This clonotype has ten or more counts. The V and J genes are TRBV5-4 and TRBJ2-3; 9 bases are shared with TRBD1. J lost 2 bases, V lost 0 bases, and 4 bases had no gene match. The CDR3 spans 16 residues. CDR1 and CDR2 from the germline V gene are SGHNT and YYREEE (reference sequence). CDR3 region: CASSLAGTGYTDTQYF. The DNA for the CDR3 is TGTGCCAGCAGCTTGGCCGGGACAGGGTACACAGATACGCAGTATTTT.